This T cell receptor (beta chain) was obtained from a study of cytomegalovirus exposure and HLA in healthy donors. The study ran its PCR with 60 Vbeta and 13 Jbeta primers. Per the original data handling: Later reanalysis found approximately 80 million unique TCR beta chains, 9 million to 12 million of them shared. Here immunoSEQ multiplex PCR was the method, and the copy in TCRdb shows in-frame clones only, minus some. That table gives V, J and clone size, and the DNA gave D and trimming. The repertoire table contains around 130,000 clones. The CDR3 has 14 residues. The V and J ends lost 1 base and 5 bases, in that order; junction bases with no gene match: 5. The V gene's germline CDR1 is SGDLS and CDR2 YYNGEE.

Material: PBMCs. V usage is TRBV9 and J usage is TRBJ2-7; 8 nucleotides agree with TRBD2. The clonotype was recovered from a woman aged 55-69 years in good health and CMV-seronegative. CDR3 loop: CASSVRGGPDEQYF. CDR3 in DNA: TGTGCCAGCAGCGTACGGGGGGGACCGGACGAGCAGTACTTC. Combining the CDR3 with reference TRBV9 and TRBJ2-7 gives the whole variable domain DSGVTQTPKHLITATGQRVTLRCSPRSGDLSVYWYQQSLDQGLQFLIQYYNGEERAKGNILERFSAQQFPDLHSELNLSSLELGDSALYFCASSVRGGPDEQYFGPGTRLTVT.